This T cell receptor (beta chain) is drawn from a study of identical twins. TCRdb re-analysed the 5' RACE reads in MiXCR, keeping a single row per CDR3 protein. The table lists more than 1.5 million distinct CDR3 sequences, more than 30% of them singletons. With V trimmed by 2 bases and J by 1 base, 8 bases remained unmatched. CDR3 length: 18 amino acids. Germline-derived CDR1 and CDR2 are KGHSH and LQKENI. Healthy Caucasians alone served as donors. This clonotype was obtained from a newborn girl in good health. This chain links TRBV18 with TRBJ2-6, with 7 bases identical to TRBD2. Sequenced material: cord blood. The CDR3 protein is CASSPRTGGESGANVLTF. CDR3 DNA: TGTGCCAGCTCACCAAGAACGGGAGGAGAATCTGGGGCCAACGTCCTGACTTTC. The full variable domain, its missing parts supplied by reference TRBV18 and TRBJ2-6, is NAGVMQNPRHLVRRRGQEARLRCSPMKGHSHVYWYRQLPEEGLKFMVYLQKENIIDESGMPKERFSAEFPKEGPSILRIQQVVRGDSAAYFCASSPRTGGESGANVLTFGAGSRLTVL.